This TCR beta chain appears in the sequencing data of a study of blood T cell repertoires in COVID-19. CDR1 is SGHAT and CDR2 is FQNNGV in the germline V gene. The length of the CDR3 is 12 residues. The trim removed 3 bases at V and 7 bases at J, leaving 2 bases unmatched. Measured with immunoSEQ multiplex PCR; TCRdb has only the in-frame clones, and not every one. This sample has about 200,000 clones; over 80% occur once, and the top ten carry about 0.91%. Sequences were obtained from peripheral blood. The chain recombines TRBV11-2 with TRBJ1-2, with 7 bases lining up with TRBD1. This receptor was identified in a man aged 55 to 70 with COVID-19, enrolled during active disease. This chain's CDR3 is CASSLGTVGYTF. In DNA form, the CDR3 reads TGTGCCAGCAGCTTGGGGACAGTTGGCTACACCTTC.